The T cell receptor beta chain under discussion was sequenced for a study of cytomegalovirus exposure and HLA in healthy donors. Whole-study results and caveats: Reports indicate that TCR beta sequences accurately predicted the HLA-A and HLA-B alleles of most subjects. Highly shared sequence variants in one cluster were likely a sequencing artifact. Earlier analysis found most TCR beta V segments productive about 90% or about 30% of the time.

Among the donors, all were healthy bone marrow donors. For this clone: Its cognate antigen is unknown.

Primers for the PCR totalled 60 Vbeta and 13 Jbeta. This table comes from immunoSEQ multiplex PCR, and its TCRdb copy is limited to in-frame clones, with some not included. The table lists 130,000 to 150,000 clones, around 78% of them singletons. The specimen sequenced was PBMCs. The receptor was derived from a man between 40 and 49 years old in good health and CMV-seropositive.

Written as DNA, the CDR3 is TGTGCCAGCAGTTTACTTAAGGGGGCTTGGGAGACCCAGTACTTC. Protein product: CASSLLKGAWETQYF. V gene TRBV27 combines with J gene TRBJ2-5; 7 nucleotides line up with TRBD1. The CDR3 length is 15 residues. V dropped 2 bases and J dropped 5; count of bases not matched to a gene: 8. The V gene's germline CDR1 is MNHEY and CDR2 SMNVEV (reference sequence).